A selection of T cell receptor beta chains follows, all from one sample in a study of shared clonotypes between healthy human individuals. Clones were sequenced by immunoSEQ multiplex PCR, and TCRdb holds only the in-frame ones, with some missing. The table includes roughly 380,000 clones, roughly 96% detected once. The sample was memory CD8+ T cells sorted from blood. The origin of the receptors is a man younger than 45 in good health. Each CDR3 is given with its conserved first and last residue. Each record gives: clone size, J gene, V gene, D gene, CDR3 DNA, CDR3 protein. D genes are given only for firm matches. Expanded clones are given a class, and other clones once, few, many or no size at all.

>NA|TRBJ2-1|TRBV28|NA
TGTGCCACCACCGTCACATGGAGTAGTGGAAATGAGCAGTTCTTC
CATTVTWSSGNEQFF
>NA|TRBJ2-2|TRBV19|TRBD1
TGTGCCATTTATGGACAGGGCGGCGAGCTGTTTTTT
CAIYGQGGELFF
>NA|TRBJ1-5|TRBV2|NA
TGTGCCAGCAGTCCCGGTGGGGGGCAGCCCCAGCATTTT
CASSPGGGQPQHF
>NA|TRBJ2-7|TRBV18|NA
TGTGCCAGCTCTCCTCCGGCGGGAAGGTTCGCCGAGCAGTACTTC
CASSPPAGRFAEQYF
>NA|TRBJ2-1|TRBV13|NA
TGTGCCAGCAGCTTAATCCCAAGACAGCATGAGCAGTTCTTC
CASSLIPRQHEQFF
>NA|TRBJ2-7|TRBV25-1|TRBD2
TGTGCCAGGGGGACTAGCGGGAGGCGCGAGCAGTACTTC
CARGTSGRREQYF
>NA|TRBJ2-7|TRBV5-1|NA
TGCGCCAGCAGCTTTCTAGAGAGCTCCTACGAGCAGTACTTC
CASSFLESSYEQYF
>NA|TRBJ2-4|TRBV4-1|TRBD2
TGCGCCAGCAGCCAAGCGGGACTAGCGACAAACATTCAGTACTTC
CASSQAGLATNIQYF
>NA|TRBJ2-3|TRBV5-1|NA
TGCGCCAGCAGCTTGGCGGGATACACAGATACGCAGTATTTT
CASSLAGYTDTQYF
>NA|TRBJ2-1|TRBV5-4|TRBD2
TGTGCCAGCAGCTTGGGGGGACTAGCGAACAATGAGCAGTTCTTC
CASSLGGLANNEQFF
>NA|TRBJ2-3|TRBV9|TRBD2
TGTGCCAGCAGCGTAGCTACTTGGGAGGGCCATACGCAGTATTTT
CASSVATWEGHTQYF
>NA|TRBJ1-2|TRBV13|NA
TGTGCCAGCAGCCGCCAGGGCGGCTATGGCTACACCTTC
CASSRQGGYGYTF
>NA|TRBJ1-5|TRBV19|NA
TGTGCCAGTAGTCCGGGGACCCTTAATCAGCCCCAGCATTTT
CASSPGTLNQPQHF
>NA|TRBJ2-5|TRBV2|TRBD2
TGTGCCAGCCGAGGGGGACTAGCGGGAGGTGAGACCCAGTACTTC
CASRGGLAGGETQYF
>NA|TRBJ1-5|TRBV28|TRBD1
TGTGCCAGCATCGGACAGGGTAAGGGCAATCAGCCCCAGCATTTT
CASIGQGKGNQPQHF
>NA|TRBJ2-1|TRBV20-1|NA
TGCAGTGCTAGTCGTAATGAGCAGTTCTTC
CSASRNEQFF
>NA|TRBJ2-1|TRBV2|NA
TGTGCCAGCAGTACTCGACTGTACAATGAGCAGTTCTTC
CASSTRLYNEQFF
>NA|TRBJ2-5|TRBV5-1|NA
TGCGCCAGCAGCTTTACAGCCCAAGAGACCCAGTACTTC
CASSFTAQETQYF
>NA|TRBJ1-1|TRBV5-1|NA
TGCGCCAGCAGCTCAAATGTAGAGACTGAAGCTTTCTTT
CASSSNVETEAFF
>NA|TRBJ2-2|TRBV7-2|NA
TGTGCCAGCAGCTTAGTGGGGAACACCGGGGAGCTGTTTTTT
CASSLVGNTGELFF
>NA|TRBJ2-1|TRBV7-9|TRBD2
TGTGCCAGCAGCTTAGCCCGGGGACTAGGGAATGAGCAGTTCTTC
CASSLARGLGNEQFF
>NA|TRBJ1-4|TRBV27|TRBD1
TGTGCCAGCAGTATACGACAGGGGCTTTCAACTAATGAAAAACTGTTTTTT
CASSIRQGLSTNEKLFF
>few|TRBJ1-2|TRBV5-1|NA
TGCGCCAGCAGCCAAGATGGACGGGGATATGGCTACACCTTC
CASSQDGRGYGYTF
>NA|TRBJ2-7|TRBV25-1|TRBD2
TGTGCCAGCAGTGCCCTATTTTCGGGACTAGCGGCCTACGAGCAGTACTTC
CASSALFSGLAAYEQYF
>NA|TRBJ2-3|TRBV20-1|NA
TGCAGTGCTGCCCCCACAGATACGCAGTATTTT
CSAAPTDTQYF
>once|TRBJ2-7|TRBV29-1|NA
TGCAGCGTTCGCCTGTTGCGCCCAGACTACGAGCAGTACTTC
CSVRLLRPDYEQYF
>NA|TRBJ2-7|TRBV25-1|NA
TGTGCCAGCAGTGCCGGATACGAGCAGTACTTC
CASSAGYEQYF
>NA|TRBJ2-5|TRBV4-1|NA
TGCGCCAGCAGCCATCTGCAGAAAGAGACCCAGTACTTC
CASSHLQKETQYF
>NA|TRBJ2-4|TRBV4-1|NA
TGCGCCAGCAGCCAAGACGGATTAGCCCTAGCCAAAAACATTCAGTACTTC
CASSQDGLALAKNIQYF
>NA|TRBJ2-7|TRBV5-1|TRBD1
TGCGCCAGCAACGTGGGACAGGGCTCCTACGAGCAGTACTTC
CASNVGQGSYEQYF
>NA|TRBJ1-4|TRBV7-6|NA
TGTGCCAGCAGCTTCACCGCCGACAGGAAATTCGAAAAACTGTTTTTT
CASSFTADRKFEKLFF
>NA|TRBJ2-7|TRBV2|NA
TGTGCCAGCAGTGTCCCCCTTGGCGGCGAGCAGTACTTC
CASSVPLGGEQYF
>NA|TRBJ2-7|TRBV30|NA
TGTGCCTGGAGTGTTAAAAACGAGCAGTACTTC
CAWSVKNEQYF
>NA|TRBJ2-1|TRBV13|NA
TGTGCCAGCAGCCGCGGAGGGACAGCCTACAATGAGCAGTTCTTC
CASSRGGTAYNEQFF